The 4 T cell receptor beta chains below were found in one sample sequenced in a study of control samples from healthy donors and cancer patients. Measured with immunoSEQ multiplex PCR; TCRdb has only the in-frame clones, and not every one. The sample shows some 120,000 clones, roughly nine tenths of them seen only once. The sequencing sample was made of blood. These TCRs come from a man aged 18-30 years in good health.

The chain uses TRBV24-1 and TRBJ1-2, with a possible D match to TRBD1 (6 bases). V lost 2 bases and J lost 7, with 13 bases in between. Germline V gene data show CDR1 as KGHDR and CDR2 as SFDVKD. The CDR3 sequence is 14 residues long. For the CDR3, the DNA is TGTGCCACCAGTGATTCAAGGCAGGGGTTTGGCTACACCTTC. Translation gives CATSDSRQGFGYTF.

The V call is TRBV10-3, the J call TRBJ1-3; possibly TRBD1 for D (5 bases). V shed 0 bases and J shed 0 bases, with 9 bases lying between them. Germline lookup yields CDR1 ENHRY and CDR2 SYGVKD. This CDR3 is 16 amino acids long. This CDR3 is CAISESRGRSGNTIYF. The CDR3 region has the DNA TGTGCCATCAGTGAGTCGAGGGGCCGCTCTGGAAACACCATATATTTT.

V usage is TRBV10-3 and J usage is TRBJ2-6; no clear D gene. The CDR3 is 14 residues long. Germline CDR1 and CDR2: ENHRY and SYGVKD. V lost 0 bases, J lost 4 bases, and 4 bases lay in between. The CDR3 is CAISESVGANVLTF. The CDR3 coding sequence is TGTGCCATCAGTGAGTCGGTCGGGGCCAACGTCCTGACTTTC.

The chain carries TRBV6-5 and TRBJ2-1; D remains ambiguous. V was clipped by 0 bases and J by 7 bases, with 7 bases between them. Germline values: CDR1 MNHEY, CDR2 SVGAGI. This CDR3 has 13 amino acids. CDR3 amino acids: CASSYSLQNEQFF. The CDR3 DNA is TGTGCCAGCAGTTACTCACTCCAGAATGAGCAGTTCTTC.